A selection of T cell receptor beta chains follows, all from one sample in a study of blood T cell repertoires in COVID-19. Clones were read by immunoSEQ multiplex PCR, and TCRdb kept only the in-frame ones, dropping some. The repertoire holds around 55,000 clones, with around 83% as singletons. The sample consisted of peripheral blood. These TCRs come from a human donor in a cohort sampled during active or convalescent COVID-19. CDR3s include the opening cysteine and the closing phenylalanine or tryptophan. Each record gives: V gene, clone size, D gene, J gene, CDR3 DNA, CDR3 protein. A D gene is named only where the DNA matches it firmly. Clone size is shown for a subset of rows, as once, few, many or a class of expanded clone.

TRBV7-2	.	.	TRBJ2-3	TGTGCCAGCAGCTTAATCGCAGATACGCAGTATTTT	CASSLIADTQYF
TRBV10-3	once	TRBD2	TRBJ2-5	TGTGCCATCAGTGCTTGGCGGGGGGGAGAGACCCAGTACTTC	CAISAWRGGETQYF
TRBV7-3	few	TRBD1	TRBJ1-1	TGTGCCAGCAGCTTAAGGACAGGGGTGAACACTGAAGCTTTCTTT	CASSLRTGVNTEAFF
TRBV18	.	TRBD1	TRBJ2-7	TGTGCCAGCTCACCTTCGGACAGGATAGGCTCCTACGAGCAGTACTTC	CASSPSDRIGSYEQYF
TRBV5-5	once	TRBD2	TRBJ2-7	TGTGCCAGCAGCTTGGTAGCGGGGGGGACCTCCTACGAGCAGTACTTC	CASSLVAGGTSYEQYF
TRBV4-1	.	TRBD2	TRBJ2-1	TGCGCCAGCAGCCGTCGACTAGCGGGGGGTGACTCCTACAATGAGCAGTTCTTC	CASSRRLAGGDSYNEQFF
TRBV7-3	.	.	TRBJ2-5	TGTGCCAGCAGCTCCCCCCCGGAGACCCAGTACTTC	CASSSPPETQYF
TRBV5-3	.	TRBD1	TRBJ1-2	TGTGCCATCCAGGGGGCAGGGTCTAACTATGGCTACACCTTC	CAIQGAGSNYGYTF
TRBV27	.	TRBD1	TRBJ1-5	TGTGCCAGCAGTAGTCGGACAGGGCTTAGCAATCAGCCCCAGCATTTT	CASSSRTGLSNQPQHF
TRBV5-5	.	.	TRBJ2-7	TGTGCCAGCAGCCGTGGGCAGGTGGTCGTCGACGAGCAGTACTTC	CASSRGQVVVDEQYF
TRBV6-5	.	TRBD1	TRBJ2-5	TGTGCCAGCAGTCTCGGACAGGGGGCAGGAGAGACCCAGTACTTC	CASSLGQGAGETQYF
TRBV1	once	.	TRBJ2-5	TGCACCAGCAGCCAAGATAAGGAACTAGCGGGTATGCAAGAGACCCAGTACTTC	CTSSQDKELAGMQETQYF
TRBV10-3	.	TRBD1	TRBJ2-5	TGTGCCATCGGGACGCGGACAGGACAAGAGACCCAGTACTTC	CAIGTRTGQETQYF
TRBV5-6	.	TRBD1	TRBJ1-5	TGTGCCAGCAGCCGACGGACAGGGCTTACCAATCAGCCCCAGCATTTT	CASSRRTGLTNQPQHF
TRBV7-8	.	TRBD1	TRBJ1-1	TGTGCCAGCAGCTACGGGACAGGTAACACTGAAGCTTTCTTT	CASSYGTGNTEAFF
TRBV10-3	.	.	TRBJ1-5	TGTGCCATCAGTGAGGGGGGGACGGTTAGCAATCAGCCCCAGCATTTT	CAISEGGTVSNQPQHF
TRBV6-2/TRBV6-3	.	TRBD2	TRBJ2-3	TGTGCCAGCAGTTTCCCCGTAGCGGGGGGCACAGATACGCAGTATTTT	CASSFPVAGGTDTQYF
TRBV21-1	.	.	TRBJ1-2	TGTGCCAGCAGCAAATCCCATGCGGATGGGAGGTATGGCTACACCTTC	CASSKSHADGRYGYTF
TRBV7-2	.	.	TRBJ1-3	TGTGCCAGCAGCTGGGTCAGACCAACAGCTGGAAACACCATATATTTT	CASSWVRPTAGNTIYF
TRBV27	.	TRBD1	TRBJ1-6	TGTGCCAGCAGTTTAAAGGGGACAGGGGTTAAGGGAACACCCCTCCACTTT	CASSLKGTGVKGTPLHF
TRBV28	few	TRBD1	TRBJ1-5	TGTGCCAGCAGTTTATATGCAGGGGGCTATAGCAATCAGCCCCAGCATTTT	CASSLYAGGYSNQPQHF
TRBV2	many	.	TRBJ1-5	TGTGCCAGCACCGACAGTTTTCTCAATCAGCCCCAGCATTTT	CASTDSFLNQPQHF
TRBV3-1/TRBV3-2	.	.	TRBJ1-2	TGTGCCAGCAGCCAGGACCTAGCGTATGGCTACACCTTC	CASSQDLAYGYTF
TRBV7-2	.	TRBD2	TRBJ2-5	TGTGCCAGCAGCCGGACTAGCGGGGGGCGGGAGACCCAGTACTTC	CASSRTSGGRETQYF
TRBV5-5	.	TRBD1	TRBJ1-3	TGTGCCAGCAGCTCCTTGACAGGGAACGGAAACACCATATATTTT	CASSSLTGNGNTIYF
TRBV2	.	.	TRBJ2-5	TGTGCCAGCAGCAATCAACTAGGAGCCGAGACCCAGTACTTC	CASSNQLGAETQYF
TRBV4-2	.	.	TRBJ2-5	TGTGCCAGCAGCCAAGATATGGTGGGGGGCCAAGAGACCCAGTACTTC	CASSQDMVGGQETQYF
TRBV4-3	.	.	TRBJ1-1	TGCGCCAGCAGCCAAGGGGCCCAGGGCACTGAAGCTTTCTTT	CASSQGAQGTEAFF
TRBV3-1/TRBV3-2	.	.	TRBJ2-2	TGTGCCAGCAGCCAATACAGTCGCGGGGAGCTGTTTTTT	CASSQYSRGELFF
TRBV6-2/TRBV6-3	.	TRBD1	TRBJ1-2	TGTGCCAGCAGTCGCTTCAGGGGGAACTACACCTTC	CASSRFRGNYTF
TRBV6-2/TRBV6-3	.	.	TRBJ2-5	TGTGCCAGCAGTTTCCGCAGGGCTAAAGAGACCCAGTACTTC	CASSFRRAKETQYF
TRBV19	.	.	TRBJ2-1	TGTGCCAGTAGTATAGTTGCTCTTAGCTCCTACAATGAGCAGTTCTTC	CASSIVALSSYNEQFF
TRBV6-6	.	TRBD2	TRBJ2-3	TGTGCCAGCAACCAGCGGGGGTTCCCAGATACGCAGTATTTT	CASNQRGFPDTQYF
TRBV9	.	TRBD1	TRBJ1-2	TGTGCCAGCAGCGTCCGGGACAGGGCTACCTTGGGGGGCTACACCTTC	CASSVRDRATLGGYTF
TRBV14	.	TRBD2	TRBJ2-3	TGTGCCAGCAGGCCGGGGGGGCCGATAGATACGCAGTATTTT	CASRPGGPIDTQYF
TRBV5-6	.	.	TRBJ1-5	TGTGCCAGCAGTCGACTCGGGGATCAGCCCCAGCATTTT	CASSRLGDQPQHF